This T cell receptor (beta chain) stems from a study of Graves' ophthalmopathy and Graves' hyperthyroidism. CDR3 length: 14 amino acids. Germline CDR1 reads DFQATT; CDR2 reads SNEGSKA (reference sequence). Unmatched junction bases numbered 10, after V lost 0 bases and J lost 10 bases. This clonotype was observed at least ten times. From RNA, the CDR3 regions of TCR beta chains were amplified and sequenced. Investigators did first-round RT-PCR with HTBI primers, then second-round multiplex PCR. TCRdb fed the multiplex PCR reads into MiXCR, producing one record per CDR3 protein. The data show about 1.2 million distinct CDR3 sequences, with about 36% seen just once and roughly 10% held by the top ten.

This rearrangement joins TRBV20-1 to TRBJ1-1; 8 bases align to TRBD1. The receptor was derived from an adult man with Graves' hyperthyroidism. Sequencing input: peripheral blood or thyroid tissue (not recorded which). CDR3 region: CSARDLQGAVGAFF. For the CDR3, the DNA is TGCAGTGCTAGAGATCTTCAGGGGGCGGTGGGAGCTTTCTTT.